This record concerns one T cell receptor beta chain sequence. The data are from a study of blood T cell repertoires in COVID-19. Study-level background: In each case, the material was cDNA or gDNA derived from T cells, B-cell-depleted T cells, or PBMCs.

Germline trimming cut 4 bases from V and 3 bases from J; bases unmatched to any gene: 5. Germline V lookup: CDR1 SGDLS, CDR2 YYNGEE. The length of the CDR3 is 15 residues. Per the original data handling: Reference gene primers were amplified, and this amplification served to estimate nucleated cell counts. Clones were sequenced by immunoSEQ multiplex PCR, and TCRdb holds only the in-frame ones, with some missing. That table gives V, J and clone size, and the DNA gave D and trimming. The data contain tens of thousands of clones, just over 90% of them singletons. The sequence was collected from a man in his fifties or sixties with active COVID-19. The chain links TRBV9 to TRBJ1-4; 8 nucleotides align to TRBD1. The sequenced material came from peripheral blood. The CDR3 DNA follows: TGTGCCAGCAGCCCGGGACAGGCTTCTAATGAAAAACTGTTTTTT. Encoded protein: CASSPGQASNEKLFF.